Each of the 19 T cell receptor beta chains below was sequenced from the same sample in a study of neurological immune-mediated disorders. Time point reported: technical triplicate 2. Using its own MiXCR run on the 5' RACE reads, TCRdb lists one record per CDR3 protein. The repertoire holds around 56,000 distinct CDR3 sequences, with more than 20% as singletons. Material for sequencing was PBMCs. All receptors come from a man aged 55-75 years with HTLV-1-associated myelopathy (HAM/TSP).

This clonotype has a handful of counts. The genes are TRBV5-1 and TRBJ2-2; 8 bases are shared with TRBD2. Germline V gives CDR1 SGHRS, CDR2 YFSETQ. V was clipped by 1 base and J by 4 bases; unmatched bases: 6. This CDR3 contains 16 residues. The CDR3 DNA reads TGCGCCAGCAGCTTGAGCGGGAGACGGGGCACCGGGGAGCTGTTTTTT. Its protein product is CASSLSGRRGTGELFF.

This clonotype was picked up many times. The chain recombines TRBV12-3 or TRBV12-4 with TRBJ2-5, with 8 bases fitting TRBD2. V trimming: 6 bases; J trimming: 4 bases; junction bases outside the gene matches: 10. This CDR3 has 15 amino acids. CDR3 in amino acids: CASSPGAGGGETQYF. Written as DNA, the CDR3 is TGTGCCAGCAGCCCGGGGGCGGGAGGAGGAGAGACCCAGTACTTC.

This clonotype was seen ten or more times. DNA for the CDR3: TGTGCCAGCACCTCTGGGACAGGGTTAAATCAGCCCCAGCATTTT. This encodes CASTSGTGLNQPQHF. The V gene is TRBV28, the J gene TRBJ1-5; TRBD1 matches at 9 bases. CDR3 length: 15 amino acids. Germline V lookup: CDR1 MDHEN, CDR2 SYDVKM. J lost 4 bases, V lost 7 bases, and 8 bases had no gene match.

This clonotype has a count of ten or more. This rearrangement joins TRBV14 to TRBJ2-7; TRBD2 matches at 7 bases. With V trimmed by 2 bases and J by 1 base, 8 bases remained unmatched. CDR1 and CDR2 (germline): SGHDN, FVKESK. This CDR3 is 16 amino acids long. In nucleotides, the CDR3 is TGTGCCAGCAGCCAAATGGGGCGGGAGAGTTCCTACGAGCAGTACTTC. Its protein is CASSQMGRESSYEQYF.

The gene calls are TRBV11-3 and TRBJ2-6; 8 bases line up with TRBD1. The V and J ends lost 1 base and 2 bases, in that order; junction bases with no gene match: 16. Germline loops: CDR1 SGHNT, CDR2 YENEEA. The CDR3 has 21 amino acids. CDR3 in DNA: TGTGCCAGCAGCTTAGGGTTCAGGGGGCGCAGAGGATCTCCTGGGGCCAACGTCCTGACTTTC. This encodes CASSLGFRGRRGSPGANVLTF.

The sample holds one count of this clonotype. The chain has TRBV15 and TRBJ1-2, with D possibly TRBD1 on 5 matching bases. CDR3 length: 14 amino acids. V lost 0 bases and J 8 bases, leaving 13 bases between the germline ends. Germline V lookup: CDR1 LNHNV, CDR2 YYDKDF (reference sequence). The CDR3 DNA sequence: TGTGCCACCAGCAGAGAGCGGACAAGAGGGGGCTACACCTTC. Its translation is CATSRERTRGGYTF.

The rearrangement joins TRBV5-1 to TRBJ2-1; 7 bases line up with TRBD2. Per germline, CDR1 SGHRS and CDR2 YFSETQ. The J segment lost 10 bases and the V segment lost 0 bases, leaving 4 bases of the junction unmatched. The CDR3 is made up of 13 amino acids. CDR3 DNA: TGCGCCAGCAGCTTGGCGGGGGGACGGGAGCAGTTCTTC. The encoded protein is CASSLAGGREQFF.

The CDR3 sequence: CASSLDTDGTDTQYF. CDR3 DNA sequence: TGCGCCAGCAGCTTGGATACGGACGGTACAGATACGCAGTATTTT. The chain combines TRBV5-1 with TRBJ2-3; unclear D gene. The CDR3 has 15 residues. CDR1 is SGHRS and CDR2 is YFSETQ in the germline V gene. Trimming stripped 0 bases from V and 3 bases from J, with 11 bases between. The whole variable domain, remainder taken from reference TRBV5-1 and TRBJ2-3, is KAGVTQTPRYLIKTRGQQVTLSCSPISGHRSVSWYQQTPGQGLQFLFEYFSETQRNKGNFPGRFSGRQFSNSRSEMNVSTLELGDSALYLCASSLDTDGTDTQYFGPGTRLTVL.

This clonotype was recorded at least ten times. V and J are TRBV12-3 or TRBV12-4 and TRBJ1-2, with D maybe TRBD1 (5 bases). The CDR3 sequence is 14 residues long. V was trimmed by 0 bases and J by 2 bases, leaving 7 bases between them. The CDR3 coding sequence is TGTGCCAGCAGTTTAGCTGGGGGGAACTATGGCTACACCTTC. It codes for CASSLAGGNYGYTF.

The V and J genes are TRBV24-1 and TRBJ2-1; 9 bases align to TRBD2. Trimming removed 7 bases from V and 0 bases from J; junction bases left unmatched: 3. The CDR3 length is 15 residues. Germline CDR1 reads KGHDR; CDR2 reads SFDVKD. CDR3 protein: CATRNSGSSYNEQFF. The CDR3 nucleotides read TGTGCCACCAGAAATAGCGGGAGCTCCTACAATGAGCAGTTCTTC.

At least ten counts were recorded for this clonotype. The chain combines TRBV28 with TRBJ2-5, with TRBD2 as a possible D gene (6 bases). CDR1 and CDR2 (germline): MDHEN, SYDVKM. CDR3 length equals 15 residues. Trimming removed 3 bases from V and 1 base from J, with 12 bases in between. The CDR3 loop reads CASSFIREIQETQYF. CDR3 sequence (DNA): TGTGCCAGCAGTTTCATACGGGAGATCCAAGAGACCCAGTACTTC.

The J gene is TRBJ2-7, the V gene TRBV5-1; 7 bases agree with TRBD1. The germline gives CDR1 SGHRS, CDR2 YFSETQ. There are 14 residues in the CDR3. The ends lost 4 bases at V and 6 bases at J; junction bases unmatched: 10. The CDR3 DNA reads as TGCGCCAGCAGCGAAACCGCGACAGGGTCCGAGCAGTACTTC. It is translated as CASSETATGSEQYF.

The chain employs TRBV20-1 and TRBJ1-4, with D uncertain. CDR1 and CDR2 (germline): DFQATT, SNEGSKA (reference sequence). The CDR3 runs 14 residues. The V gene lost 0 bases and the J gene lost 4 bases, with 9 bases spanning the gap. CDR3 residues: CSARDFQNNEKLFF. DNA for the CDR3: TGCAGTGCTAGAGATTTCCAGAATAATGAAAAACTGTTTTTT.

The rearrangement joins TRBV3-1 to TRBJ1-2, with 8 bases matching TRBD1. J lost 8 bases, V lost 0 bases, and 8 bases had no gene match. Germline values: CDR1 LGHDT, CDR2 YNNKEL (reference sequence). This CDR3 comprises 15 residues. The CDR3 DNA reads as TGTGCCAGCAGCCAAGACTGGGCAGGGGGCGCGGGCTACACCTTC. Protein: CASSQDWAGGAGYTF.

This clonotype has ten or more counts. The chain couples TRBV10-3 to TRBJ2-1; D call uncertain. V lost 7 bases and J 3 bases, leaving 10 bases between the germline ends. Germline V gene sequence: CDR1 ENHRY, CDR2 SYGVKD. The CDR3 is 13 amino acids. The CDR3 sequence: CAIKADLYNEQFF. CDR3 DNA: TGTGCCATCAAAGCTGATCTCTACAATGAGCAGTTCTTC.

This clonotype has at least ten counts. The chain employs TRBV12-3 or TRBV12-4 and TRBJ2-3; D remains unclear. CDR3 length: 14 residues. V was trimmed by 1 base and J by 4 bases, leaving 9 bases between them. CDR3 region: CASSLVSSPDTQYF. The CDR3 nucleotides read TGTGCCAGCAGTTTAGTCTCGTCTCCAGATACGCAGTATTTT.

This clonotype was seen many times. The V and J genes are TRBV5-1 and TRBJ2-3; 9 bases are shared with TRBD2. Germline lookup yields CDR1 SGHRS and CDR2 YFSETQ. V lost 4 bases, J lost 3 bases, and 3 bases stayed unmatched. The CDR3 is made up of 14 amino acids. Here the CDR3 DNA reads TGCGCCAGCAGCCCCACTAGCGGGACAGATACGCAGTATTTT. Protein sequence: CASSPTSGTDTQYF.

This chain uses TRBV18 with TRBJ2-3; TRBD2 matches at 8 bases. The CDR3 is made up of 16 amino acids. Per germline, CDR1 KGHSH and CDR2 LQKENI. The J segment lost 4 bases and the V segment lost 5 bases, leaving 11 bases of the junction unmatched. In nucleotides, the CDR3 is TGTGCCAGCTCAGCCGTTGGAAGCGGGAGTGCAGATACGCAGTATTTT. This translates into CASSAVGSGSADTQYF.

This clonotype appeared many times. This rearrangement joins TRBV25-1 to TRBJ2-5, with a possible D match to TRBD2 (6 bases). The CDR3 has 15 amino acids. Germline CDR1 reads MGHDK; CDR2 reads SYGVNS. Trimming removed 2 bases at V and 1 base at J, with 11 bases between. CDR3 sequence reads: CASSEGGALQETQYF. CDR3 nucleotides: TGTGCCAGCAGTGAAGGAGGGGCGCTCCAAGAGACCCAGTACTTC.